This paragraph covers one T cell receptor beta chain sequence. Its antigen is not identified. The data derive from a study of cytomegalovirus exposure and HLA in healthy donors. Study-level background: The same platform was used for the 120 validation repertoires and the 600 to 850 first-cohort repertoires, a later analysis reported.

Separation from the roughly 700-subject first cohort characterized the roughly 130-subject validation cohort, to which the donors belonged. Notes on the study in general: Most TCR sequences were seen very rarely across donors, but some public TCRs occurred in many. The listing of about 150 TCR beta chains classed them as cytomegalovirus-associated.

Repertoires were generated with immunoSEQ multiplex PCR, while TCRdb's copy carries only in-frame clones and drops some. This table has approximately 300,000 clones, 86% appearing once. The receptor's source is a young woman in good health and CMV-seronegative. Material: PBMCs.

As DNA, the CDR3 is TGCGCCAGCACCGAGACAGCCCACACAGATACGCAGTATTTT. This codes for CASTETAHTDTQYF. The chain carries TRBV5-1 and TRBJ2-3, with D possibly being TRBD1 (5 bases). This CDR3 has 14 residues. Trimming cost V 6 bases and J 2 bases, with 13 bases left between them. Per germline, CDR1 SGHRS and CDR2 YFSETQ.